These 18 T cell receptor beta chains were all obtained from the same sample, sequenced in a study of neurological immune-mediated disorders. TCRdb re-analysed the 5' RACE reads in MiXCR, keeping a single row per CDR3 protein. The sample has roughly 60,000 distinct CDR3 sequences; about 2.5% are singletons. Source material: PBMCs. The receptors were sampled from a man aged 50-60 years with multiple sclerosis.

This clonotype was counted ten times or more. The chain employs TRBV20-1 and TRBJ2-3; 8 positions match TRBD2. CDR1 is DFQATT and CDR2 is SNEGSKA in the germline V gene (reference sequence). J was trimmed by 4 bases and V by 5 bases; bases with no gene match: 14. The CDR3 is made up of 16 amino acids. The CDR3 DNA is TGCAGTGCTTTACCTGGTATGGCGGGGGGATCAGATACGCAGTATTTT. It yields the protein CSALPGMAGGSDTQYF.

The sample holds many counts of this clonotype. The rearrangement links TRBV10-2 to TRBJ1-1; possibly TRBD1 for D (5 bases). Germline values: CDR1 WSHSY, CDR2 SAAADI. V dropped 3 bases and J dropped 5 bases, with 10 bases sitting between them. This CDR3 contains 13 residues. DNA for the CDR3: TGCGCCAGCAGTGATTTAGGGGTGACTGAAGCTTTCTTT. It is translated as CASSDLGVTEAFF.

This clonotype was seen many times. The chain is built from TRBV20-1 and TRBJ2-2, with D unclear. Per the germline V gene, CDR1 is DFQATT and CDR2 is SNEGSKA (reference sequence). The CDR3 spans 15 residues. V lost 3 bases and J 4 bases, leaving 15 bases between the germline ends. The CDR3 bases are TGCAGTGCTAGGGAAGTAGGGATACTCACCGGGGAGCTGTTTTTT. Translating gives CSAREVGILTGELFF.

This clonotype was seen ten or more times. This rearrangement joins TRBV6-2 or TRBV6-3 to TRBJ2-5; TRBD1 agrees at 7 bases. The germline CDR1 and CDR2 sequences are MNHEY and SVGEGT. V lost 7 bases to trimming and J lost 1 base; unmatched junction nucleotides: 9. The CDR3 sequence is 15 residues long. The CDR3 reads CASTRRPGGQETQYF. The CDR3 bases are TGTGCCAGCACGCGTAGACCAGGGGGCCAAGAGACCCAGTACTTC.

This clonotype was counted many times. The J gene is TRBJ1-5, the V gene TRBV4-3; D not certain. The germline gives CDR1 LGHNA, CDR2 YSLEER. CDR3 length: 16 amino acids. The V gene lost 0 bases and the J gene lost 7 bases, with 16 bases spanning the gap. The DNA for the CDR3 is TGCGCCAGCAGCCAAGATAGGTCCCTACACGTACAGCCCCAGCATTTT. It encodes CASSQDRSLHVQPQHF.

This clonotype was detected ten times or more. The CDR3 nucleotides read TGTGCCAGCAGGCAAGGACAGAATTCACCCCTCCACTTT. It is translated as CASRQGQNSPLHF. V usage is TRBV7-9 and J usage is TRBJ1-6, with D tentatively TRBD1 (6 bases). V was cut by 6 bases and J by 7 bases, with 10 bases left in between. The CDR3 contains 13 residues. Germline CDR1 is SEHNR and CDR2 is FQNEAQ (reference sequence). The entire variable domain, with the rest obtained from reference TRBV7-9 and TRBJ1-6, is as follows: DTGVSQNPRHKITKRGQNVTFRCDPISEHNRLYWYRQTLGQGPEFLTYFQNEAQLEKSRLLSDRFSAERPKGSFSTLEIQRTEQGDSAMYLCASRQGQNSPLHFGNGTRLTVT.

This clonotype was seen ten or more times. V gene TRBV27 combines with J gene TRBJ2-2, with D uncertain. CDR3 size: 12 residues. CDR1 and CDR2 from the germline V gene are MNHEY and SMNVEV (reference sequence). V shed 0 bases and J shed 7 bases, with 3 bases lying between them. CDR3 amino acids: CASSLSLGELFF. CDR3 nucleotides: TGTGCCAGCAGTTTATCTCTCGGGGAGCTGTTTTTT.

At least ten counts were recorded for this clonotype. The chain employs TRBV7-2 and TRBJ2-5, with TRBD2 matching 11 bases. Germline CDR1 and CDR2: SGHTA and FQGNSA. The CDR3 extends over 15 amino acids. V lost 5 bases and J lost 2; bases outside the gene matches: 4. The CDR3 sequence: CASSATSGRQETQYF. The DNA of the CDR3 is TGTGCCAGCAGCGCCACTAGCGGGAGACAAGAGACCCAGTACTTC.

This clonotype appeared many times. The genes are TRBV4-1 and TRBJ2-1; 7 bases fit TRBD2. J gave up 0 bases and V 0 bases, and 2 bases lay outside the gene matches. Germline-derived CDR1 and CDR2 are MGHRA and YSYEKL. The CDR3 has 16 residues. DNA for the CDR3: TGCGCCAGCAGCCAAGAGTGGGGGGGCTCCTACAATGAGCAGTTCTTC. Translating gives CASSQEWGGSYNEQFF.

This clonotype was seen ten or more times. This chain connects TRBV7-2 to TRBJ1-5; 7 bases align to TRBD1. J gave up 6 bases and V 2 bases, and 7 bases lay outside the gene matches. Per the germline V gene, CDR1 is SGHTA and CDR2 is FQGNSA. The length of the CDR3 is 15 residues. CDR3 DNA sequence: TGTGCCAGCAGCTTACCAACAGGGGCAGGTCAGCCCCAGCATTTT. This sequence encodes CASSLPTGAGQPQHF. Full variable domain (rest looked up from reference TRBV7-2 and TRBJ1-5): GAGVSQSPSNKVTEKGKDVELRCDPISGHTALYWYRQSLGQGLEFLIYFQGNSAPDKSGLPSDRFSAERTGGSVSTLTIQRTQQEDSAVYLCASSLPTGAGQPQHFGDGTRLSIL.

This clonotype was recorded many times. The chain joins TRBV20-1 to TRBJ2-7, with 10 nucleotides matching TRBD1. This CDR3 has 13 amino acids. With 6 bases clipped from V and 6 bases from J, the junction kept 8 bases outside the gene matches. Germline V CDR1 and CDR2: DFQATT, SNEGSKA (reference sequence). The CDR3 DNA sequence: TGCAGTGCCCCTTCCGGGACAGGGGTCGAGCAGTACTTC. It is translated as CSAPSGTGVEQYF.

In its sample, this clonotype was seen many times. The chain employs TRBV7-2 and TRBJ2-7; no clear D. This CDR3 contains 13 residues. V lost 8 bases to trimming and J lost 6 bases, with 17 bases between them. Germline V CDR1 and CDR2: SGHTA, FQGNSA. CDR3 DNA: TGTGCCAGCCGACAAAGGGATCCGCTCGAGCAGTACTTC. It is translated as CASRQRDPLEQYF.

This clonotype was observed many times. V gene TRBV12-3 or TRBV12-4 combines with J gene TRBJ1-5; D remains unclear. The CDR3 extends over 13 amino acids. Deletions cut 6 bases from V and 6 bases from J, with 12 bases between. CDR3 nucleotides: TGTGCCAGCAGCCACGGTACGGGTCAGCCCCAGCATTTT. Translating gives CASSHGTGQPQHF.

This clonotype appeared many times. CDR3 bases: TGTGCCAGCAGCTTAAGGTGGGGCCTCAACACCGGGGAGCTGTTTTTT. Its protein product is CASSLRWGLNTGELFF. This chain connects TRBV7-2 to TRBJ2-2, with D perhaps TRBD1 (5 bases). The CDR3 spans 16 residues. Germline CDR1 and CDR2: SGHTA and FQGNSA. V lost 2 bases to trimming and J lost 2 bases, with 12 bases between them.

This clonotype was seen ten or more times. The rearrangement uses TRBV6-5 and TRBJ2-1, with D tentatively TRBD1 (6 bases). The germline V gene has CDR1 MNHEY and CDR2 SVGAGI. V dropped 1 base and J dropped 5 bases, with 18 bases sitting between them. The CDR3 is 17 residues long. CDR3 in DNA: TGTGCCAGCAGTTACTATCTGTCGAGGGGGAGCAACAATGAGCAGTTCTTC. Its translation: CASSYYLSRGSNNEQFF.

This clonotype was observed at least ten times. This chain uses TRBV5-1 with TRBJ2-5, with a possible D match to TRBD2 (5 bases). The CDR3 is 13 amino acids. V lost 4 bases and J 7 bases, leaving 14 bases between the germline ends. Germline lookup yields CDR1 SGHRS and CDR2 YFSETQ. CDR3 loop: CASSPSAEGTQYF. The CDR3 DNA reads TGCGCCAGCAGCCCATCGGCAGAGGGGACCCAGTACTTC.

Ten or more counts support this clonotype. The CDR3 sequence: CSARDWLALYEQYF. The CDR3, as DNA: TGCAGTGCTAGAGATTGGCTAGCTCTCTACGAGCAGTACTTC. This sequence joins TRBV20-1 and TRBJ2-7; D is possibly TRBD2 (5 bases). This CDR3 is 14 amino acids long. Germline assignment: CDR1 DFQATT and CDR2 SNEGSKA (reference sequence). Trimming removed 0 bases from V and 3 bases from J, with 12 bases in between.

This clonotype has a count of ten or more. The CDR3 region has the DNA TGCAGCGTTGGACAGTCCAGCTATGGCTACACCTTC. It encodes CSVGQSSYGYTF. The chain uses TRBV29-1 and TRBJ1-2; the D gene is possibly TRBD1 (5 bases). The length of the CDR3 is 12 residues. The V end was cut by 4 bases, the J end by 4 bases, with 10 bases between. The germline V gene has CDR1 SQVTM and CDR2 ANQGSEA.